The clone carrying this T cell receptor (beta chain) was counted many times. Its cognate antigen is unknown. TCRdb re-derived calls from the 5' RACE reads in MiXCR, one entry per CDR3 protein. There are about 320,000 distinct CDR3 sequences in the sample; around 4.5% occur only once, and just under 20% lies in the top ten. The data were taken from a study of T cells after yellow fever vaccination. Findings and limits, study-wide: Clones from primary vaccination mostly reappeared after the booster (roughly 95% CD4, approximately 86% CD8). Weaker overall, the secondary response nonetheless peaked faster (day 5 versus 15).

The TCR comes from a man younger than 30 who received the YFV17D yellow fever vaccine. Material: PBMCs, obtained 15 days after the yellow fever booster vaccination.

DNA for the CDR3: TGCGCCAGCAGCTCTCAGGGGAACACCGGGGAGCTGTTTTTT. Encoded protein: CASSSQGNTGELFF. The rearrangement joins TRBV5-1 to TRBJ2-2; perhaps TRBD1 as D (5 bases). The germline V gene has CDR1 SGHRS and CDR2 YFSETQ. The CDR3 extends over 14 amino acids. Trimming took 3 bases from V and 1 from J, leaving 7 bases between them.